Shown below are 27 T cell receptor beta chains from a single sample sequenced in a study of T-cell memory formation after mild COVID-19. MiXCR, applied by TCRdb to the 5' RACE reads, yields one record per CDR3 protein. The sample carries under 550,000 distinct CDR3 sequences, about 18% recorded once. Sequencing was carried out using PBMCs or a T cell subset sorted from them (not recorded which). These TCRs come from an adult woman who had mild COVID-19 (a few samples of this study predate the infection). Cell type and time point are not known.

This clonotype was detected a few times. The chain joins TRBV5-1 to TRBJ2-1; TRBD1 agrees at 7 bases. CDR1 and CDR2 from the germline V gene are SGHRS and YFSETQ. Trimming removed 0 bases from V and 4 bases from J; junction bases left unmatched: 4. This CDR3 region has 15 residues. The CDR3 nucleotides are TGCGCCAGCAGCTTGGCTGGGACAGTTTACAATGAGCAGTTCTTC. Translation gives CASSLAGTVYNEQFF.

The chain employs TRBV7-2 and TRBJ1-2, with TRBD1 as a possible D gene (6 bases). The ends were cut back, 1 base at V and 5 bases at J, with 14 bases in the middle. This CDR3 comprises 15 residues. Looked up from germline, CDR1 is SGHTA and CDR2 is FQGNSA. The CDR3 here is CASSLGQGIEYGYTF. The CDR3 nucleotides read TGTGCCAGCAGCTTAGGGCAGGGGATTGAATATGGCTACACCTTC.

The J gene is TRBJ2-1, the V gene TRBV30; TRBD2 might be the D (7 bases). The CDR3 covers 16 residues. Germline loops: CDR1 GTSNPN, CDR2 SVGIG (reference sequence). The germline V and J ends were trimmed by 2 bases and 4 bases, with 18 bases remaining between them. CDR3 region: CAWSPRLGGPYNEQFF. DNA for the CDR3: TGTGCCTGGAGTCCTAGACTCGGGGGGCCGTACAATGAGCAGTTCTTC.

The V and J genes are TRBV5-1 and TRBJ1-4; tentative D call: TRBD1 (5 bases). This CDR3 spans 14 amino acids. Trimming left V 3 bases short and J 6 bases short, with 12 bases between. CDR1 SGHRS and CDR2 YFSETQ come from the germline V gene. CDR3: CASSSPGFDEKLFF. CDR3 DNA sequence: TGCGCCAGCAGCTCACCAGGGTTCGATGAAAAACTGTTTTTT.

This sequence joins TRBV6-5 and TRBJ2-2; perhaps TRBD1 as D (6 bases). The CDR3 totals 16 residues. Trimming cost V 6 bases and J 0 bases, with 14 bases left between them. CDR1 and CDR2 from the germline V gene are MNHEY and SVGAGI. CDR3 DNA sequence: TGTGCCAGCAGAACCACAGGGACCACGAACACCGGGGAGCTGTTTTTT. This sequence encodes CASRTTGTTNTGELFF.

The genes are TRBV20-1 and TRBJ2-7, with TRBD2 as a possible D gene (7 bases). The CDR3 is 14 amino acids. V gave up 1 base and J gave up 5 bases, with 15 bases separating them. CDR1 is DFQATT, CDR2 SNEGSKA, per germline (reference sequence). The CDR3 loop reads CSARGGGGVDEQYF. The CDR3 DNA follows: TGCAGTGCTAGAGGAGGAGGGGGGGTCGACGAGCAGTACTTC.

This clonotype appeared a few times. This chain connects TRBV6-5 to TRBJ1-6, with 7 positions matching TRBD1. Germline values: CDR1 MNHEY, CDR2 SVGAGI. The CDR3 has 13 residues. Germline trimming cut 4 bases from V and 14 bases from J; bases unmatched to any gene: 8. The CDR3 nucleotides are TGTGCCAGCAGTTCCCCCGGGACAGTAACCCTCCACTTT. Translated, it gives CASSSPGTVTLHF.

This clonotype was found a few times. The rearrangement links TRBV5-1 to TRBJ1-2; a weak D match, TRBD1 (5 bases). Germline V CDR1 and CDR2: SGHRS, YFSETQ. The CDR3 is made up of 16 amino acids. Trimming pared 2 bases from V and 3 bases from J, leaving 17 bases between. Here the CDR3 reads CASSFGTDVLYYGYTF. The DNA of the CDR3 is TGCGCCAGCAGCTTTGGGACGGACGTATTGTACTATGGCTACACCTTC. The full variable domain, completed using reference TRBV5-1 and TRBJ1-2, is KAGVTQTPRYLIKTRGQQVTLSCSPISGHRSVSWYQQTPGQGLQFLFEYFSETQRNKGNFPGRFSGRQFSNSRSEMNVSTLELGDSALYLCASSFGTDVLYYGYTFGSGTRLTVV.

DNA for the CDR3: TGTGCCAGCAGTTACGCGGGATCCGCCTACAATGAGCAGTTCTTC. Translating it yields CASSYAGSAYNEQFF. This chain uses TRBV6-2 or TRBV6-3 with TRBJ2-1; possibly TRBD2 for D (6 bases). Germline values: CDR1 MNHEY, CDR2 SVGEGT. Trimming stripped 2 bases from V and 2 bases from J, with 10 bases between. This CDR3 is built from 15 residues.

This clonotype was seen more than once but under ten times. The chain is built from TRBV7-2 and TRBJ2-1, with TRBD1 matching 9 bases. Per germline, CDR1 SGHTA and CDR2 FQGNSA. This CDR3 spans 15 amino acids. V dropped 5 bases and J dropped 6; count of bases not matched to a gene: 8. For the CDR3, the DNA is TGTGCCAGCAGCCCAGCGGGGACAGGGCGCAATGAGCAGTTCTTC. The encoded protein is CASSPAGTGRNEQFF.

In DNA, the CDR3 is TGTGCCAGCGTAACTATAGCGGGGAGCTCCTACGAGCAGTACTTC. Translated, it gives CASVTIAGSSYEQYF. The chain uses TRBV5-8 and TRBJ2-7; 8 nucleotides align to TRBD2. Trimming took 7 bases from V and 0 from J; bases not matched to a gene: 9. Germline V gives CDR1 SGHTS, CDR2 YDEGEE. The CDR3 extends over 15 amino acids.

This clonotype was counted a few times. The chain combines TRBV23-1 with TRBJ2-4; either TRBD1 or TRBD2 may fit D (5 bases each). TRBV23-1 is an open reading frame whose function is uncertain. Trimming took off 3 bases at V and 0 bases at J, with 12 bases between the two ends. The CDR3 sequence is 16 residues long. The CDR3 loop reads CASSHGAEQAKNIQYF. CDR3 bases: TGCGCCAGCAGTCACGGGGCCGAGCAAGCCAAAAACATTCAGTACTTC.

This clonotype has just a few counts. This chain uses TRBV2 with TRBJ2-7; no firm D call. Trimming took 8 bases from V and 3 from J, leaving 8 bases between them. The CDR3 covers 11 residues. The germline V gene encodes CDR1 SNHLY and CDR2 FYNNEI. The CDR3 region is CASGNGYEQYF. CDR3 sequence (DNA): TGTGCCAGCGGAAATGGCTACGAGCAGTACTTC. Supplemented by reference TRBV2 and TRBJ2-7, the full variable domain reads EPEVTQTPSHQVTQMGQEVILRCVPISNHLYFYWYRQILGQKVEFLVSFYNNEISEKSEIFDDQFSVERPDGSNFTLKIRSTKLEDSAMYFCASGNGYEQYFGPGTRLTVT.

This chain links TRBV6-2 or TRBV6-3 with TRBJ2-3; D is uncertain. The CDR3 is made up of 17 amino acids. Trimming shortened V by 0 bases and J by 2 bases, and 15 bases separated the two germline ends. From germline, CDR1 is MNHEY and CDR2 SVGEGT. In DNA form, the CDR3 reads TGTGCCAGCAGTTACTCCCCCCGCAGCGTCGACACAGATACGCAGTATTTT. This encodes CASSYSPRSVDTDTQYF.

The chain has TRBV5-1 and TRBJ2-1; possibly TRBD1 or TRBD2 for D (5 bases each). Trimming shortened V by 0 bases and J by 5 bases, and 15 bases separated the two germline ends. Germline CDR1 reads SGHRS; CDR2 reads YFSETQ. The CDR3 contains 16 residues. CDR3 region: CASSLVPGTRNNEQFF. In DNA form, the CDR3 reads TGCGCCAGCAGCTTGGTGCCCGGGACCAGGAACAATGAGCAGTTCTTC. The full variable domain, its missing parts supplied by reference TRBV5-1 and TRBJ2-1, is KAGVTQTPRYLIKTRGQQVTLSCSPISGHRSVSWYQQTPGQGLQFLFEYFSETQRNKGNFPGRFSGRQFSNSRSEMNVSTLELGDSALYLCASSLVPGTRNNEQFFGPGTRLTVL.

The chain has TRBV2 and TRBJ2-7, with D perhaps matching TRBD1 (5 bases). Germline loops: CDR1 SNHLY, CDR2 FYNNEI. This CDR3 comprises 14 residues. V was clipped by 7 bases and J by 3 bases, with 16 bases between them. CDR3 region: CASTGSDSYYEQYF. CDR3 DNA sequence: TGTGCCAGCACCGGAAGCGACAGTTACTACGAGCAGTACTTC.

This clonotype was observed a handful of times. The V gene is TRBV6-2 or TRBV6-3, the J gene TRBJ2-6, with unresolved D. Per the germline V gene, CDR1 is MNHEY and CDR2 is SVGEGT. The length of the CDR3 is 15 residues. The V end was cut by 6 bases, the J end by 0 bases, with 9 bases between. The CDR3 nucleotides are TGTGCCAGCAGGGACCCAGGCTCTGGGGCCAACGTCCTGACTTTC. Amino acids: CASRDPGSGANVLTF.

The gene calls are TRBV5-5 and TRBJ2-7; 11 positions match TRBD1. Germline V CDR1 and CDR2: SGHKS, YYEKEE (reference sequence). With V trimmed by 0 bases and J by 4 bases, 9 bases remained unmatched. This CDR3 has 17 amino acids. CDR3 DNA: TGTGCCAGCAGCTTGGGTGTCGGGGACAGGGGGATGTACGAGCAGTACTTC. Translation: CASSLGVGDRGMYEQYF.

The CDR3 DNA is TGCGCCAGCAGCCAAGATCCACGAAGCAGGGTGGAGCAGTACTTC. As protein: CASSQDPRSRVEQYF. The rearrangement links TRBV4-1 to TRBJ2-7; D possibly corresponds to TRBD1 (5 bases). CDR3 length: 15 amino acids. The germline V gene encodes CDR1 MGHRA and CDR2 YSYEKL. The V end lost 0 bases, the J end lost 7 bases, and 16 bases lay between the germline ends.

This clonotype showed up just a few times. This chain joins TRBV27 and TRBJ2-1, with TRBD1 matching over 7 bases. CDR3 length: 16 residues. V dropped 5 bases and J dropped 4; count of bases not matched to a gene: 11. From germline, CDR1 is MNHEY and CDR2 SMNVEV (reference sequence). CDR3 amino acids: CASSIGTEGQYNEQFF. CDR3 sequence (DNA): TGTGCCAGCAGTATAGGGACAGAAGGACAGTACAATGAGCAGTTCTTC.

The J gene is TRBJ2-7, the V gene TRBV9, with D possibly matching TRBD1 (5 bases). Germline loops: CDR1 SGDLS, CDR2 YYNGEE. CDR3 length: 13 residues. V was pared by 6 bases and J by 6 bases, with 16 bases between. The CDR3 here is CASTYGAIGEQYF. The CDR3 region has the DNA TGTGCCAGCACCTATGGGGCTATCGGCGAGCAGTACTTC.

This clonotype has more than one count but fewer than ten. The CDR3 coding sequence is TGTGCCAGCAGCTGGGGGACGGGACACTACGAGCAGTACTTC. The encoded protein is CASSWGTGHYEQYF. The rearrangement uses TRBV5-5 and TRBJ2-7; tentative D call: TRBD1 (6 bases). The germline V gene encodes CDR1 SGHKS and CDR2 YYEKEE (reference sequence). With 3 bases removed from V and 3 bases from J, the gap between germline ends came to 13 bases. CDR3 length: 14 residues.

This chain joins TRBV12-3 or TRBV12-4 and TRBJ2-2, with TRBD1 matching over 9 bases. This CDR3 contains 14 residues. V shed 10 bases and J 0 bases; nucleotides not matched to a gene: 3. The CDR3 sequence: CATGTGTNTGELFF. Here the CDR3 DNA reads TGTGCCACCGGGACAGGGACGAACACCGGGGAGCTGTTTTTT.

This clonotype was seen ten or more times. This CDR3 reads CASSLQQTKIYGYTF. Here the CDR3 DNA reads TGTGCCAGCAGCCTACAGCAGACGAAAATCTATGGCTACACCTTC. This chain joins TRBV12-3 or TRBV12-4 and TRBJ1-2, with D unresolved. This CDR3 is 15 amino acids long. V shed 6 bases and J shed 4 bases, with 18 bases lying between them.

This clonotype turned up a few times. The V and J genes are TRBV12-3 or TRBV12-4 and TRBJ2-5; TRBD2 matches at 11 bases. After removal of 4 bases from V and 5 bases from J, the junction contained 21 bases not matched to a gene. The CDR3 contains 20 residues. CDR3 nucleotides: TGTGCCAGCAGTTCAGCAAGGCTAGCGGGGGGCCTGCCCTTTGGGGAGACCCAGTACTTC. Translation gives CASSSARLAGGLPFGETQYF.

The rearrangement uses TRBV2 and TRBJ2-1, with TRBD1 identical over 7 bases. V was pared by 7 bases and J by 1 base, with 7 bases of the junction left unmatched. The CDR3 runs 15 residues. Germline V gene data show CDR1 as SNHLY and CDR2 as FYNNEI. The CDR3 nucleotides read TGTGCCAGCAATAGGGACAGTCCTTCCTACAATGAGCAGTTCTTC. Translating it yields CASNRDSPSYNEQFF.

The table lists this clonotype with many counts. The V gene is TRBV20-1, the J gene TRBJ2-1; 11 bases align to TRBD1. Germline lookup yields CDR1 DFQATT and CDR2 SNEGSKA (reference sequence). Trimming cost V 2 bases and J 8 bases; bases outside gene matches: 8. CDR3 length: 15 amino acids. CDR3 coding DNA: TGCAGTGCTAGACACCGGGACAGGGGGTTCGATGAGCAGTTCTTC. Encoded protein: CSARHRDRGFDEQFF.